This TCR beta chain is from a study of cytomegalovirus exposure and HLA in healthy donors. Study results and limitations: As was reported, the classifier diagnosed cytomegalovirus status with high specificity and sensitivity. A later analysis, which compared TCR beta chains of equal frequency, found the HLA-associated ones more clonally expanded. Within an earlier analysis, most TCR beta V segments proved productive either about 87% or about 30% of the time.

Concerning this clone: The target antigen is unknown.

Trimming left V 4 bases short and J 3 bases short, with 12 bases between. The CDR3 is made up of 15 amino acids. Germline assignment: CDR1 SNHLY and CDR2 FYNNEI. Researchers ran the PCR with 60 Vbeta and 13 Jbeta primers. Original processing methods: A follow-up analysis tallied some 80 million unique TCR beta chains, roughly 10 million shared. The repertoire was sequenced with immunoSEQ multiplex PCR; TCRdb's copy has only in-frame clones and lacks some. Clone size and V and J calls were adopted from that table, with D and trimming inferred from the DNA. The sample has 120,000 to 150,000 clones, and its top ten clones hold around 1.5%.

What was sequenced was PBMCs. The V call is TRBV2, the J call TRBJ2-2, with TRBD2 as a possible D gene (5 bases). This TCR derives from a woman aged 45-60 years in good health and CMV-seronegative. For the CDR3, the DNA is TGTGCCAGCAGTGCGACTACGTCGGACACCGGGGAGCTGTTTTTT. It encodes CASSATTSDTGELFF.